The 15 T cell receptor beta chains reported below all come from one sample, sequenced in a study of blood T cell repertoires in COVID-19. TCRdb keeps only in-frame clones here, not all; method: immunoSEQ multiplex PCR. The data contain about 310,000 clones, roughly 89% of them singletons. The source material was PBMCs or T cells enriched from blood (not recorded which). These TCRs come from a woman aged 30 to 39 who had recovered from COVID-19.

CDR3 coding DNA: TGTGCCAGCAGTCTAGCCGAATCACCCCTGGGGACCCAGTACTTC. Residues: CASSLAESPLGTQYF. The gene calls are TRBV6-5 and TRBJ2-5; perhaps TRBD2 as D (5 bases). V lost 5 bases, J lost 7 bases, and 20 bases lay in between. This CDR3 contains 15 residues. Germline loops: CDR1 MNHEY, CDR2 SVGAGI.

V gene TRBV5-3 combines with J gene TRBJ1-2; 8 bases line up with TRBD1. TRBV5-3 qualifies as an ORF whose function is uncertain. The CDR3 runs 17 residues. Trimming took 7 bases from V and 1 from J; bases not matched to a gene: 15. The CDR3 bases are TGTGCCAGAGGGGATGGGACAGGAATTCTTAGTAACTATGGCTACACCTTC. Translating gives CARGDGTGILSNYGYTF.

A remark on this clone: Other DNA sequences in the same sample also yield this CDR3. This chain links TRBV6-5 with TRBJ2-1, with D unresolved. This CDR3 is built from 11 residues. Germline V lookup: CDR1 MNHEY, CDR2 SVGAGI. V shed 6 bases and J shed 4 bases, with 4 bases lying between them. Here the CDR3 reads CASRSYNEQFF. The DNA for the CDR3 is TGTGCCAGCAGATCTTACAATGAGCAGTTCTTC.

The V and J genes are TRBV10-3 and TRBJ2-7, with 8 bases fitting TRBD1. V dropped 4 bases and J dropped 5; count of bases not matched to a gene: 16. Per germline, CDR1 ENHRY and CDR2 SYGVKD. The CDR3 is made up of 17 amino acids. Here the CDR3 reads CAISGETGVPRVNEQYF. The CDR3 region has the DNA TGTGCCATCAGTGGGGAGACAGGGGTTCCCCGCGTTAACGAGCAGTACTTC.

The chain combines TRBV6-6 with TRBJ2-7; 9 bases match TRBD1. CDR3 length equals 17 residues. CDR1 MNHNY and CDR2 SVGAGI come from the germline V gene (reference sequence). The V gene end was trimmed by 5 bases and the J gene end by 3 bases; junction bases not matched to a gene: 14. CDR3 in amino acids: CASSLGQGPYPYYEQYF. DNA for the CDR3: TGTGCCAGCAGTCTCGGACAGGGGCCTTACCCGTACTACGAGCAGTACTTC.

The rearrangement uses TRBV4-1 and TRBJ1-6; 7 bases line up with TRBD1. There are 16 residues in the CDR3. Germline-derived CDR1 and CDR2 are MGHRA and YSYEKL. The junction had 6 bases not matched to a gene; V was cut back by 4 bases and J by 3 bases. CDR3 residues: CASSRSGTVYNSPLHF. The CDR3 DNA reads TGCGCCAGCAGCCGATCCGGGACAGTCTATAATTCACCCCTCCACTTT.

The chain is built from TRBV9 and TRBJ2-7; maybe TRBD2 (6 bases). Trimming removed 2 bases at V and 2 bases at J, with 8 bases between. This CDR3 comprises 13 residues. The germline V gene has CDR1 SGDLS and CDR2 YYNGEE. The CDR3 reads CASSVGSPYEQYF. For the CDR3, the DNA is TGTGCCAGCAGCGTCGGGAGTCCCTACGAGCAGTACTTC.

The chain couples TRBV4-2 to TRBJ2-4, with D perhaps matching TRBD2 (6 bases). CDR3 length: 18 residues. The ends were cut back, 1 base at V and 0 bases at J, with 16 bases in the middle. The germline V gene encodes CDR1 LGHNA and CDR2 YNFKEQ. CDR3 loop: CASSQVWWRGSAKNIQYF. The CDR3 DNA sequence: TGTGCCAGCAGCCAAGTGTGGTGGCGGGGCTCAGCCAAAAACATTCAGTACTTC.

The V gene is TRBV10-1, the J gene TRBJ2-1; D ambiguous. Per germline, CDR1 WNHNN and CDR2 SYGVQD (reference sequence). The length of the CDR3 is 14 residues. The germline V and J ends were trimmed by 6 bases and 10 bases, with 19 bases remaining between them. CDR3 loop: CASSHPSLASEQFF. Here the CDR3 DNA reads TGCGCCAGCAGCCACCCATCCTTAGCTTCCGAGCAGTTCTTC.

V usage is TRBV30 and J usage is TRBJ2-5; 10 nucleotides match TRBD2. The V and J ends lost 4 bases and 0 bases, in that order; junction bases with no gene match: 11. The CDR3 is 17 amino acids. Germline V gene sequence: CDR1 GTSNPN, CDR2 SVGIG (reference sequence). CDR3 sequence (DNA): TGTGCCTGGACTGCGGTTTACAGCGGGAGGGACCAAGAGACCCAGTACTTC. Its translation is CAWTAVYSGRDQETQYF. The full variable domain, completed using reference TRBV30 and TRBJ2-5, is SQTIHQWPATLVQPVGSPLSLECTVEGTSNPNLYWYRQAAGRGLQLLFYSVGIGQISSEVPQNLSASRPQDRQFILSSKKLLLSDSGFYLCAWTAVYSGRDQETQYFGPGTRLLVL.

The rearrangement uses TRBV6-1 and TRBJ1-1; no reliable D call. The CDR3 totals 16 residues. Per the germline V gene, CDR1 is MNHNS and CDR2 is SASEGT. V lost 0 bases and J 0 bases, leaving 11 bases between the germline ends. The DNA of the CDR3 is TGTGCCAGCAGTGAAGCCTTCGGGGATTTGAACACTGAAGCTTTCTTT. Residues: CASSEAFGDLNTEAFF.

The chain links TRBV3-1 (or the pseudogene TRBV3-2) to TRBJ2-7; D perhaps matches TRBD2 (7 bases). The germline V gene encodes CDR1 LGHDT and CDR2 YNNKEL (reference sequence). This CDR3 has 14 amino acids. The V and J ends lost 1 base and 7 bases respectively, with 14 bases between them. This CDR3 reads CASSQGLQGGEQYF. The CDR3 DNA follows: TGTGCCAGCAGCCAAGGGTTACAGGGAGGGGAGCAGTACTTC.

The rearrangement links TRBV5-6 to TRBJ1-5, with D hard to call. Trimming left V 0 bases short and J 4 bases short, with 8 bases between. The CDR3 is 14 amino acids. CDR1 and CDR2 from the germline V gene are SGHDT and YYEEEE. DNA of the CDR3: TGTGCCAGCAGCTTGGCTGGCAGAAATCAGCCCCAGCATTTT. This gives the protein CASSLAGRNQPQHF.

The V gene is TRBV5-6, the J gene TRBJ2-7, with a tentative D call TRBD2 (6 bases). Germline CDR1 and CDR2: SGHDT and YYEEEE. Between the trimmed V and J ends, which lost 7 bases and 3 bases, there was a span of 11 bases. The CDR3 consists of 12 residues. CDR3 sequence (DNA): TGTGCCAGCGGGAGGCCCTACTACGAGCAGTACTTC. This sequence encodes CASGRPYYEQYF.

V is TRBV28 and J is TRBJ2-1; TRBD2 agrees at 10 bases. CDR1 is MDHEN and CDR2 is SYDVKM in the germline V gene. The length of the CDR3 is 21 residues. The J segment lost 15 bases and the V segment lost 5 bases, leaving 34 bases of the junction unmatched. As DNA, the CDR3 is TGTGCCAGCAGTCCAACTGCCTGGAGCGGGAGGGCACAAGGTGGGGCAGTTCGCGCGTTCTTC. Protein: CASSPTAWSGRAQGGAVRAFF.